The rows below give T cell receptor beta chains drawn from one sample of a study of cytomegalovirus exposure and HLA in healthy donors. Some clones are missing from TCRdb's copy, which holds only in-frame ones; the method was immunoSEQ multiplex PCR. This table holds over 150,000 clones, about 80% found once. Sequences were obtained from PBMCs. The receptors come from a woman aged 45 to 65 in good health and CMV-seronegative. The conserved cysteine and the conserved F or W are not part of the CDR3 here. The D gene is left open where the match is weak.

v_call,j_call,d_call,cdr3_aa
TRBV28,TRBJ2-2,TRBD1,ASSLNRGLVTGELF
TRBV19,TRBJ2-2,TRBD2,ASSIGSGGTGELF
TRBV19,TRBJ2-5,.,ASSPRGETQY
TRBV6-5,TRBJ2-7,.,ASSYRQTSSYEQY
TRBV19,TRBJ1-2,TRBD1,ASRSGTGYGYT
TRBV29-1,TRBJ1-1,TRBD1,SGYRGDRTEAF
TRBV29-1,TRBJ2-3,.,SVEGGSTDTQY
TRBV18,TRBJ2-5,TRBD1,ASSPTTGLETQY
TRBV18,TRBJ1-5,TRBD1,ASSTPDRNGQPQH
TRBV7-3,TRBJ2-2,TRBD2,ASSPLKGLAGAGTGELF
TRBV5-1,TRBJ2-7,.,ASSNQGIYNEQY
TRBV27,TRBJ1-1,TRBD1,ASSWNRGMGTEAF
TRBV27,TRBJ1-4,TRBD1,ASSLGTGGATNEKLF
TRBV14,TRBJ1-1,TRBD1,ASSQLGQRRGEAF
TRBV6-5,TRBJ2-1,TRBD1,ASSYATGKNNEQF
TRBV7-8,TRBJ1-6,.,ASTSRQDTTPD
TRBV10-2,TRBJ2-3,TRBD1,ASSTPLFTGGPALTDTQY
TRBV4-3,TRBJ2-2,TRBD2,ASSLLPGTSGGTTGELF
TRBV5-1,TRBJ1-5,.,ASSPNGGNWFQPQH
TRBV28,TRBJ2-1,.,ASSLGTPNNEQF
TRBV5-1,TRBJ1-3,TRBD1,ASSSTGGDGNTIY
TRBV5-1,TRBJ2-1,TRBD2,ASSRRLAGGIGSYNEQF
TRBV6-1,TRBJ2-3,TRBD1,ASRDRDSPPDTQY
TRBV7-7,TRBJ2-2,TRBD1,ASSYDREGELF
TRBV11-2,TRBJ1-6,.,ASSFSPEPPLH
TRBV27,TRBJ1-2,TRBD1,ASSLRDRNYGYT
TRBV7-2,TRBJ2-5,TRBD1,ASSLDIGRGYETQY
TRBV28,TRBJ2-1,TRBD2,ASSLRRGASINEQF
TRBV6-5,TRBJ2-3,.,ASSQGFGTDTQY
TRBV5-1,TRBJ2-5,TRBD1,ASSLTGGGETQY
TRBV10-2,TRBJ1-5,TRBD1,ASRDRGQPQH
TRBV2,TRBJ2-3,.,ASSLQATSTDTQY
TRBV7-6,TRBJ2-5,TRBD2,ASSLFGTSGGTQETQY
TRBV4-3,TRBJ2-7,.,ASSQGSGNEQY
TRBV7-9,TRBJ1-2,TRBD1,ASSPNSDRGIIGGYT
TRBV15,TRBJ1-2,.,ATSRVAQGYT
TRBV7-9,TRBJ1-4,.,ASKENEKLF
TRBV7-9,TRBJ1-5,.,ASSLATGQPQH
TRBV2,TRBJ1-1,.,ASSSDRSDTEAF
TRBV10-2,TRBJ2-1,.,ASTLTRPYNEQF
TRBV30,TRBJ1-5,.,ALSTGLDQPQH
TRBV6-6,TRBJ1-3,.,ASSYEGLSGNTIY
TRBV27,TRBJ2-3,TRBD2,ASSLSGRPADTQY
TRBV5-1,TRBJ1-5,TRBD1,ASSPDRGHQPQH
TRBV7-9,TRBJ2-1,.,ASSLPLYNEQF
TRBV7-3,TRBJ1-2,.,ASSLGGTAASNYGYT
TRBV12-5,TRBJ1-2,.,ASGSSVANYGYT
TRBV7-9,TRBJ2-1,TRBD2,AGKRGEMDEQF
TRBV2,TRBJ2-4,TRBD1,ASSRDRGLGKNIQY
TRBV11-2,TRBJ2-7,.,ASSSTRAHEQY
TRBV6-5,TRBJ1-3,.,ASSYTTGRGNTIY
TRBV2,TRBJ2-3,TRBD2,ASSDGGGSTDTQY
TRBV7-2,TRBJ1-2,TRBD1,ASSPGQIYGYT
TRBV7-2,TRBJ2-1,.,ASSLARMVNEQF
TRBV5-1,TRBJ2-1,TRBD2,ASSSPTSGYNEQF
TRBV11-3,TRBJ1-1,.,ASSLGRGQNTEAF
TRBV10-2,TRBJ2-5,TRBD2,ASTTSGGQETQY